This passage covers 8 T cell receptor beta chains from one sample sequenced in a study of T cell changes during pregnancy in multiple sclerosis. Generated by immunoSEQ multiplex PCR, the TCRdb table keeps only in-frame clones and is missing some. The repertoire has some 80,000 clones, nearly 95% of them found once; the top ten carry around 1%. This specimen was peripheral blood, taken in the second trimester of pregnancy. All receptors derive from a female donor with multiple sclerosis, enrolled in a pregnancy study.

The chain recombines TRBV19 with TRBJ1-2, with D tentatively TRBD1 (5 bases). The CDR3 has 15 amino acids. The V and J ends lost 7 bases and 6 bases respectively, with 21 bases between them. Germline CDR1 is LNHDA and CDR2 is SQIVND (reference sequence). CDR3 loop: CASTPGPIGGNGYTF. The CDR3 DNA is TGTGCCAGTACCCCCGGCCCAATTGGGGGGAATGGCTACACCTTC.

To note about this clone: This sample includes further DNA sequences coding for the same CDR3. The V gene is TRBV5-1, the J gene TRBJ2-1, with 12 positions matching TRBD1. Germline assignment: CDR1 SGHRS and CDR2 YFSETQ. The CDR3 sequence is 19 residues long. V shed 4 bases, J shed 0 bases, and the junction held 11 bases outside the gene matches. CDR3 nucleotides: TGCGCCAGCAGCGATCCCGGGACAGGGGGCTTAATCTCCTACAATGAGCAGTTCTTC. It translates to CASSDPGTGGLISYNEQFF.

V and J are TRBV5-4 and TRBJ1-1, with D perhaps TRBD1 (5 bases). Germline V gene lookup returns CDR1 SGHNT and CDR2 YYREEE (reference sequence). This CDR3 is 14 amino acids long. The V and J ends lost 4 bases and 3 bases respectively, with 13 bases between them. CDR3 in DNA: TGTGCCAGCAGCCCCAAAGACAGCTACACTGAAGCTTTCTTT. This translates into CASSPKDSYTEAFF.

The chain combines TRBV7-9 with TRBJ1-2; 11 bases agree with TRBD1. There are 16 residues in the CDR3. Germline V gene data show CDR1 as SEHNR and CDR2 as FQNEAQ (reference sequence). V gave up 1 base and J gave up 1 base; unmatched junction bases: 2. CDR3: CASSLGTGGDNYGYTF. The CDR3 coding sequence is TGTGCCAGCAGCTTAGGGACAGGGGGCGATAACTATGGCTACACCTTC.

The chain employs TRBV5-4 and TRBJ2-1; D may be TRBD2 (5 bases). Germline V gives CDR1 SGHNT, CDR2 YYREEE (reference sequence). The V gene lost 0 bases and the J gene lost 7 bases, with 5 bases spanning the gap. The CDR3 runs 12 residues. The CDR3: CASSLGENEQFF. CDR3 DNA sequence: TGTGCCAGCAGCTTGGGGGAGAATGAGCAGTTCTTC.

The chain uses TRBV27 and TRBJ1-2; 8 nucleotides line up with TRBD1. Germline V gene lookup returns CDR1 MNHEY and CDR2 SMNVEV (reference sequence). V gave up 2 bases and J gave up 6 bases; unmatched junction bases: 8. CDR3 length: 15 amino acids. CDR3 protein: CASSLVAGGVNGYTF. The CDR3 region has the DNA TGTGCCAGCAGTTTAGTGGCAGGGGGCGTTAATGGCTACACCTTC.

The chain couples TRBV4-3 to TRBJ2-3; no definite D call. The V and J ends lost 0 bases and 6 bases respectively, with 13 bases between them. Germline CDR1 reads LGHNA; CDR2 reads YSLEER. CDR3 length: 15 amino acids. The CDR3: CASSQDIGLEDTQYF. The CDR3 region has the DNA TGCGCCAGCAGCCAAGATATCGGTTTGGAGGATACGCAGTATTTT.

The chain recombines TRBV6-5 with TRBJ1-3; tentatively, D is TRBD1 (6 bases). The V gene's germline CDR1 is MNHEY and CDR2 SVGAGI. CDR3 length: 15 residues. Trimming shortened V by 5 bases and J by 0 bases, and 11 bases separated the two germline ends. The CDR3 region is CASSREQGSGNTIYF. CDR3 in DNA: TGTGCCAGCAGTCGCGAACAGGGCTCTGGAAACACCATATATTTT.